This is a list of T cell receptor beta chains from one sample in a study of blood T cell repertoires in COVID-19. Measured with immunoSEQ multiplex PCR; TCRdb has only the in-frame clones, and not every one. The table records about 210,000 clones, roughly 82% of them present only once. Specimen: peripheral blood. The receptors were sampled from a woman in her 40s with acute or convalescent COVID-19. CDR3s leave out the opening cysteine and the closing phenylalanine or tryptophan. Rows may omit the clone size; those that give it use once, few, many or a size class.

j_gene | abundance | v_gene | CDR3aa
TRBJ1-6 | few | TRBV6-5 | ASSSWTGSNSPLH
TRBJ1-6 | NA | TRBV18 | ASSSSGPLSPLH
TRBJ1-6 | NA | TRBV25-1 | ASSGLGVSLH
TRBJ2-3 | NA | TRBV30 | AWSDGLAKTDTQY
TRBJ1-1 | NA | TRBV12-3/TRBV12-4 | ASRPDRVTEAF
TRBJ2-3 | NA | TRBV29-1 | SVESRTGEGSDTQY
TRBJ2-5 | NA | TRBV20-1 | SVRLAETQY
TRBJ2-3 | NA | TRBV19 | ASSNGGGSDTQY
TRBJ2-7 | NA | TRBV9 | ASSAATNSVAEQY
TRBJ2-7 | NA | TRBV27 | ASSLSGRASYEQY
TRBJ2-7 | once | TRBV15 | ATSRGLGVVGRAYEQY
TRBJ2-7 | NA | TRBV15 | ATSSLADYEQY
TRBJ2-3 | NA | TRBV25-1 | ASSEEAGRTDTQY
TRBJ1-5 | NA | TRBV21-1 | ASSPGGGLEVRNSNQPQH
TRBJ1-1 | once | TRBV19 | ASSMRTGKAF
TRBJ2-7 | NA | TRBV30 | AWSQGRNYEQY
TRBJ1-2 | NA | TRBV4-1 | ASSQDRAGANGYT
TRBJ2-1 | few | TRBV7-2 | ASSPTSGHYNEQF
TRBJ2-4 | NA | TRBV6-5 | ASNPSRGDIQY
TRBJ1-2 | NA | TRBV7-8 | ASSSGQGANYGYT
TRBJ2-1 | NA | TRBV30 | AWSARDRWDEQF
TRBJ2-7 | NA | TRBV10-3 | AITGADTGYEQY
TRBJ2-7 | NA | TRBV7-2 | ASSARLAGLRGSYEQY
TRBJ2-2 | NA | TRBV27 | ASSALAGGNTGELF
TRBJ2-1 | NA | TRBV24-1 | ATAGGSYNEQF
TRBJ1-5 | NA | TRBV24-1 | ATADDTGGSNQPQH
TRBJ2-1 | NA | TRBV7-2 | ASSWGAYNEQF
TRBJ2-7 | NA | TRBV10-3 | AISGGGFEQY
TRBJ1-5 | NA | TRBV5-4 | ASSLGRDRLDRGNQPQH
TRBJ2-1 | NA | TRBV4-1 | ASSQEGLAAYNEQF
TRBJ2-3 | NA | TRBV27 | ASSLCEREPSDTQY
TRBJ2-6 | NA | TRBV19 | ATLQGVGVSGANVLT
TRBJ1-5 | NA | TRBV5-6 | ASSFTGTGSPNQPQH
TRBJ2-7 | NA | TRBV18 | ASSPSNDLWYEQY
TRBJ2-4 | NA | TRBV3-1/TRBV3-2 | ASSLSSVAKNIQY
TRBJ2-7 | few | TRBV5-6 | ASSIPREGTYEQY
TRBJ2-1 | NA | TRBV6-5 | ASSDTYNEQF
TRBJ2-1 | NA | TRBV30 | AWSPILSGSYNEQF
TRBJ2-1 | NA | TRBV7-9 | ASSVANEQF
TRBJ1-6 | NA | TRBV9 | ASSGPGQDNSPLH
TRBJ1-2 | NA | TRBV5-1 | ASRAETGAYGYT
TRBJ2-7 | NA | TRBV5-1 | ASSLVASYEQY
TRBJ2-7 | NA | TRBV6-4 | ASSEKIAGHYEQY
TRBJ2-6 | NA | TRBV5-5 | ASSPSGRDSGANVLT
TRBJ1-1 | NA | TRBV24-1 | ATSDFRTNTEAF
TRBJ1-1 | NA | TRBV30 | AWLRVAGNTEAF
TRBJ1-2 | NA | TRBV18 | ASSPNTAYGYT
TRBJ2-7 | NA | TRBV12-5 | ASGQGLSYEQY
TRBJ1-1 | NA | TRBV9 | ASGTLNTEAF
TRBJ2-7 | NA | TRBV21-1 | ASSKGLARYEQY
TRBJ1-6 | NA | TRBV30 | AWSQGNSPLH
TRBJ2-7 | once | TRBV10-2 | ASSWTSGGAKEQY
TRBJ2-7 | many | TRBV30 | AWSDGQVENEQY
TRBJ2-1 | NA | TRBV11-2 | ASSLKRTSSYNEQF
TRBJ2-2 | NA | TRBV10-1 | ASSESIGLGELF